This T cell receptor beta chain was identified in a study of T cell responses to AZD1222 COVID-19 vaccine. General study findings and limits: Spike-specific TCR breadth and depth rose after two AZD1222 doses.

TCRdb's copy holds only in-frame clones and misses some; the assay was immunoSEQ multiplex PCR. The data contain over 55,000 clones, roughly 84% of them singletons. A word on this clone: Its antigen is as yet unknown.

This CDR3 comprises 16 residues. Germline V gene data show CDR1 as LGHDT and CDR2 as YNNKEL (reference sequence). V was pared by 1 base and J by 3 bases, with 5 bases of the junction left unmatched. The V and J genes are TRBV3-1 (or the pseudogene TRBV3-2) and TRBJ1-5, with 8 bases aligning to TRBD1. The sequence derives from an adult in good health. The source was peripheral blood, collected on day 0 of AZD1222 vaccination. DNA for the CDR3: TGTGCCAGCAGCCAAGGCCCAGGGGGCCTCAATCAGCCCCAGCATTTT. This translates into CASSQGPGGLNQPQHF.